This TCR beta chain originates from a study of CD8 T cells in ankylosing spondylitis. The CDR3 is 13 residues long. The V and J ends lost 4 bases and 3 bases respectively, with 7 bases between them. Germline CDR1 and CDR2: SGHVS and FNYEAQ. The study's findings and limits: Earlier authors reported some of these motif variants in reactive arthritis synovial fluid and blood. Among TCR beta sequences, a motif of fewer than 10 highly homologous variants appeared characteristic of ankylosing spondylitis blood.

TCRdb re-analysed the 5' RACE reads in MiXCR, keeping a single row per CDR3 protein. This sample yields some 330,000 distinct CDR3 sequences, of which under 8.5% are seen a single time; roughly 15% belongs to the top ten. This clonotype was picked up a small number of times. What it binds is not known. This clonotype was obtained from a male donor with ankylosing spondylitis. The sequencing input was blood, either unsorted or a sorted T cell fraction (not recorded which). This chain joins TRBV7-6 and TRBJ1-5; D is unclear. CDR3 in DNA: TGTGCCAGCAGCTCTCAAGACAATCAGCCCCAGCATTTT. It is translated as CASSSQDNQPQHF.